A selection of T cell receptor beta chains follows, all from one sample in a study of STAT5B mutations in CD4+ large granular lymphocyte leukemia. Clones were read by immunoSEQ multiplex PCR, and TCRdb kept only the in-frame ones, dropping some. The repertoire holds 30,000 to 40,000 clones, with around 88% as singletons. Input material: CD4+ T cells from blood buffy coats. These receptors were taken from a human donor in good health. Each CDR3 is given with its conserved first and last residue. The D gene is left open where the match is weak.

TRBV11-2	TRBJ2-3	TRBD2	CASTKRGADTQYF
TRBV5-6	TRBJ2-5	NA	CASSVWREGETQYF
TRBV6-5	TRBJ1-3	TRBD1	CASSYQGVYGNTIYF
TRBV4-3	TRBJ2-2	NA	CASSQVTGDDTGELFF
TRBV2	TRBJ1-5	NA	CASSGTSGNQPQHF
TRBV29-1	TRBJ1-2	NA	CSVVKGPNLGGYTF
TRBV2	TRBJ2-4	NA	CASSGDPNIQYF
TRBV7-7	TRBJ2-1	NA	CASSLGFGNEQFF
TRBV2	TRBJ2-4	NA	CASSLRTVGLAKNIQYF
TRBV19	TRBJ2-7	NA	CASSGGQTGGGYEQYF
TRBV5-6	TRBJ1-1	NA	CASSLQENTEAFF
TRBV18	TRBJ1-5	NA	CASPKGQPQHF
TRBV14	TRBJ1-2	TRBD1	CASRPGQGRGYTF
TRBV5-1	TRBJ1-1	NA	CASSFRREMNTEAFF
TRBV28	TRBJ1-5	NA	CASSYTSNQPQHF
TRBV15	TRBJ1-1	NA	CATSRDHGGALTEAFF
TRBV5-1	TRBJ2-3	NA	CASSLGGNTDTQYF
TRBV5-1	TRBJ1-2	NA	CASSLTDTGNYTF
TRBV6-5	TRBJ2-4	TRBD1	CASKPGQEKNIQYF
TRBV2	TRBJ2-2	NA	CASSDSPRAGELFF
TRBV19	TRBJ2-3	TRBD2	CASSIMVTSGGTDTQYF
TRBV14	TRBJ2-7	NA	CASSKRRSPLGYEQYF
TRBV19	TRBJ1-5	NA	CASSRARISNQPQHF
TRBV5-6	TRBJ1-2	NA	CASSLDSGASGYTF
TRBV21-1	TRBJ2-5	NA	CASSKEQDNQETQYF
TRBV7-6	TRBJ2-7	TRBD1	CASSPRTGQGYEQYF
TRBV5-1	TRBJ2-2	NA	CASSPDLAYTGELFF
TRBV7-6	TRBJ1-1	NA	CASSPQAGVRTEAFF
TRBV6-1	TRBJ2-3	TRBD1	CASRHRDRVTDTQYF
TRBV9	TRBJ1-3	NA	CASSVASGNTIYF
TRBV11-3	TRBJ1-1	NA	CASSFQGSNTEAFF
TRBV10-3	TRBJ1-2	NA	CAISDIGLGTPRRSNYGYTF
TRBV28	TRBJ1-5	NA	CASTSAPGGLAQPQHF
TRBV11-2	TRBJ1-2	NA	CASSHFLLRGYTF
TRBV19	TRBJ1-1	NA	CASSIQGVGSAEAFF
TRBV18	TRBJ1-2	TRBD1	CASSPLLGQGYGYTF
TRBV19	TRBJ2-1	TRBD2	CASSIVGGRADEQFF
TRBV9	TRBJ2-2	NA	CASRVQGNTGELFF
TRBV19	TRBJ2-5	NA	CASSITGGASETQYF
TRBV5-1	TRBJ1-1	NA	CASSLQPRGMNTEAFF
TRBV7-2	TRBJ2-5	NA	CASSLVADAQETQYF
TRBV4-1	TRBJ1-3	TRBD1	CASTSPGTGSGNTIYF
TRBV2	TRBJ2-7	NA	CASTQDGSYEQYF
TRBV11-3	TRBJ1-2	NA	CASSLDLGSTQGANYGYTF
TRBV7-3	TRBJ2-1	NA	CASSLGTNSYNEQFF
TRBV10-3	TRBJ2-5	TRBD2	CAIMRGSGGTGETQYF
TRBV4-2	TRBJ2-7	TRBD1	CASSQDTRQGNYEQYF
TRBV7-2	TRBJ1-5	NA	CASSQTGSLVQHF
TRBV9	TRBJ2-1	NA	CASSHRGGTASLQFF
TRBV30	TRBJ1-2	NA	CAWSVQGANYGYTF
TRBV30	TRBJ2-6	TRBD1	CAWNPRQGSSGANVLTF
TRBV5-6	TRBJ1-4	NA	CASAGQDEKLFF
TRBV9	TRBJ2-5	NA	CASSVGAGAAETQYF
TRBV11-1	TRBJ2-3	TRBD2	CASSLRGVGDTQYF
TRBV11-2	TRBJ1-2	NA	CASSPLGSYTF
TRBV19	TRBJ1-1	NA	CASSIMWAAMNTEAFF
TRBV4-3	TRBJ1-2	NA	CASSQGPGRAAYGYTF
TRBV4-1	TRBJ2-1	TRBD1	CASSQPLWGQTNEQFF
TRBV19	TRBJ1-1	NA	CASSPGTTEAFF